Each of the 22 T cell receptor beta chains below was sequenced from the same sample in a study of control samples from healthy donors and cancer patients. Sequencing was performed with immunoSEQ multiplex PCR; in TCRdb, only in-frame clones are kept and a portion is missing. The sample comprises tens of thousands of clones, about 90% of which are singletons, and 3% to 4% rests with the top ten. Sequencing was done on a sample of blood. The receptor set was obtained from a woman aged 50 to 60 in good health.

The CDR3 sequence: CASSGLLETQYF. As DNA, the CDR3 is TGTGCCAGCAGTGGGCTGCTGGAGACCCAGTACTTC. This chain links TRBV12-3 or TRBV12-4 with TRBJ2-5; D is uncertain. Trimming removed 5 bases from V and 5 bases from J, with 9 bases in between. The CDR3 length is 12 residues.

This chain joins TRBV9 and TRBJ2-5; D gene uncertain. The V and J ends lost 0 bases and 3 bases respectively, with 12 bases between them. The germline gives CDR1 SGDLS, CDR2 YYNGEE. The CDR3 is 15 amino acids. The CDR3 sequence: CASSVAEPFEETQYF. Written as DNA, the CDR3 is TGTGCCAGCAGCGTAGCGGAGCCGTTCGAAGAGACCCAGTACTTC.

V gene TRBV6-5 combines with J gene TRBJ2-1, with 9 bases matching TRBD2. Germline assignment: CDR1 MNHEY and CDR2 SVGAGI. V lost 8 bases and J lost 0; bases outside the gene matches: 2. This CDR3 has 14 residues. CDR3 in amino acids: CASGSGSSYNEQFF. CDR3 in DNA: TGTGCCAGCGGTAGCGGGAGCTCCTACAATGAGCAGTTCTTC.

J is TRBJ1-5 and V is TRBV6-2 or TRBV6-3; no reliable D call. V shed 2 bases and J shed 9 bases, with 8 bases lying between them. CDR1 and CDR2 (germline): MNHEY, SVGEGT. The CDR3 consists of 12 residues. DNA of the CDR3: TGTGCCAGCAGTTACGGTACGGGGCCCCAGCATTTT. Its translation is CASSYGTGPQHF.

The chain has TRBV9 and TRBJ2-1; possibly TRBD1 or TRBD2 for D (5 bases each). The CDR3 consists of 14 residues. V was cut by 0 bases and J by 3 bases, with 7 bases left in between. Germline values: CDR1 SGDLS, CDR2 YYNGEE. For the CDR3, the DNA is TGTGCCAGCAGCGTAGATGGGGGCTACAATGAGCAGTTCTTC. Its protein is CASSVDGGYNEQFF.

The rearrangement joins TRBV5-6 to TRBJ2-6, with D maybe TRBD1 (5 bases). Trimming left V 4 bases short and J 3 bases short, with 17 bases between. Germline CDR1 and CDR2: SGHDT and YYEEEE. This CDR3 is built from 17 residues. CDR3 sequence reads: CASSDRGADFGANVLTF. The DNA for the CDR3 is TGTGCCAGCAGCGACCGTGGGGCCGACTTTGGGGCCAACGTCCTGACTTTC.

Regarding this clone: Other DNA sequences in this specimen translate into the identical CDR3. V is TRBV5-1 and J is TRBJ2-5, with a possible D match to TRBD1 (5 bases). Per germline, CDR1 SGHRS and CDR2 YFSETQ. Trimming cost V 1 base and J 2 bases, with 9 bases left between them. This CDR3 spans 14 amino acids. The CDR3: CASSLQGSQETQYF. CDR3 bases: TGCGCCAGCAGCTTGCAGGGATCGCAAGAGACCCAGTACTTC.

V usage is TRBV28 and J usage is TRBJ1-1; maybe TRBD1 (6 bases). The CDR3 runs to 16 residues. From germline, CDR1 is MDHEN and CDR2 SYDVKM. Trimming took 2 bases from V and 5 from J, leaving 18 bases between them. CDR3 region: CASSLPWTVGRTEAFF. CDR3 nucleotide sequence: TGTGCCAGCAGTTTACCTTGGACAGTCGGTAGGACTGAAGCTTTCTTT.

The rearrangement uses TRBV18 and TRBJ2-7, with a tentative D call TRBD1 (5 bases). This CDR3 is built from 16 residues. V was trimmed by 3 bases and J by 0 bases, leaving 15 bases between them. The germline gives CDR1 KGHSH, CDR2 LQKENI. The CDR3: CASSPFDSASSYEQYF. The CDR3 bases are TGTGCCAGCTCACCGTTCGACAGTGCTAGCTCCTACGAGCAGTACTTC.

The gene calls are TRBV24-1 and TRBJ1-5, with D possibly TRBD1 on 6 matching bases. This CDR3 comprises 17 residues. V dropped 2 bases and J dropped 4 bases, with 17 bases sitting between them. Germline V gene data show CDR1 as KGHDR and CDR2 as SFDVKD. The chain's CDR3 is CATSDSAAGDGNQPQHF. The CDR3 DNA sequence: TGTGCCACCAGTGATTCGGCGGCAGGGGATGGGAATCAGCCCCAGCATTTT.

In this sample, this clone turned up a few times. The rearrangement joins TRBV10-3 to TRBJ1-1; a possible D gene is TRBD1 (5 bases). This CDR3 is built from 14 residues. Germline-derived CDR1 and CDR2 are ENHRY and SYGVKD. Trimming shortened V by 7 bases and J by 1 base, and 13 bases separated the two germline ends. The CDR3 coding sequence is TGTGCCATCACCGGCGGACAACGGAACACTGAAGCTTTCTTT. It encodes CAITGGQRNTEAFF.

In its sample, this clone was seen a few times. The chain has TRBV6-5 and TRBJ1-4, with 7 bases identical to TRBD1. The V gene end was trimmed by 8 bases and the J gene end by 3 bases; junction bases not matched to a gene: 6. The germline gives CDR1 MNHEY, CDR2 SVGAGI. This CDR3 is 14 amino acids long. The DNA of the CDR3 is TGTGCCAGCGCCCCGGGACAGTCTAATGAAAAACTGTTTTTT. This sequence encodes CASAPGQSNEKLFF.

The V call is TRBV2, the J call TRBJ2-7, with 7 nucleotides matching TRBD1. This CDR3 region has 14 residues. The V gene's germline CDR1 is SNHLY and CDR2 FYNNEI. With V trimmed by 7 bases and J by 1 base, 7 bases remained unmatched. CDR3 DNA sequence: TGTGCCAGCAAGAGGGGACAGAATTCCTACGAGCAGTACTTC. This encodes CASKRGQNSYEQYF.

The CDR3 protein is CASRGATGRGEQYF. Written as DNA, the CDR3 is TGTGCCAGCAGGGGGGCGACCGGGAGAGGGGAGCAGTACTTC. The chain is built from TRBV2 and TRBJ2-7; tentatively, D is TRBD1 or TRBD2 (6 bases each). V was trimmed by 6 bases and J by 7 bases, leaving 19 bases between them. Germline-derived CDR1 and CDR2 are SNHLY and FYNNEI. The CDR3 has 14 amino acids.

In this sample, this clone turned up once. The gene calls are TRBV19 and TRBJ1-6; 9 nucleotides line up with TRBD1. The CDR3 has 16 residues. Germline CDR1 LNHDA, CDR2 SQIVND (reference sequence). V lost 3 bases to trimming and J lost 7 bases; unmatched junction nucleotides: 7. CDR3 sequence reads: CASSILGTGQNSPLHF. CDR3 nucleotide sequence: TGTGCCAGTAGTATCCTCGGGACAGGGCAGAATTCACCCCTCCACTTT.

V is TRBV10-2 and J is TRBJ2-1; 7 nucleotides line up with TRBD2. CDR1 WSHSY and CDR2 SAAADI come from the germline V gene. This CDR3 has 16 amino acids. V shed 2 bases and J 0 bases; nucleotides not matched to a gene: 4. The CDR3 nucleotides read TGCGCCAGCAGTGAGCTTAGCGGGTACTCCTACAATGAGCAGTTCTTC. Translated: CASSELSGYSYNEQFF.

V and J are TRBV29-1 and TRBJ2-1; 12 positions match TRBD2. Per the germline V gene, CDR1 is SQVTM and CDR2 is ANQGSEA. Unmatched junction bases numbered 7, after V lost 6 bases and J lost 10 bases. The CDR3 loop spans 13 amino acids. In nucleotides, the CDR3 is TGCAGCGTCGTGACTAGCGGGAGAGGGGAGCAGTTCTTC. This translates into CSVVTSGRGEQFF.

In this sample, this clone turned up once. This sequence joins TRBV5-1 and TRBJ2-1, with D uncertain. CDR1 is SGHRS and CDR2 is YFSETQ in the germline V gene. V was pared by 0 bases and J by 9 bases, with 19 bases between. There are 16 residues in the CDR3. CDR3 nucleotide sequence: TGCGCCAGCAGCTTGGCCGTAATGACGGCAACGGGTGAGCAGTTCTTC. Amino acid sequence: CASSLAVMTATGEQFF.

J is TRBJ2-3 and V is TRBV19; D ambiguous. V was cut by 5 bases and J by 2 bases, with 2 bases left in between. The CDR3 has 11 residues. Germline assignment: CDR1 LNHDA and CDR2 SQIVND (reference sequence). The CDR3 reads CASSHTDTQYF. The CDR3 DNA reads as TGTGCCAGTAGTCACACAGATACGCAGTATTTT.

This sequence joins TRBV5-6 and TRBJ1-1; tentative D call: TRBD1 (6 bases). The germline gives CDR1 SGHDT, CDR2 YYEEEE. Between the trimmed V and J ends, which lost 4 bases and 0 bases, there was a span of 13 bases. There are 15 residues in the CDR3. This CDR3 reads CASSRTGLMNTEAFF. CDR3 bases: TGTGCCAGCAGCAGAACAGGGCTCATGAACACTGAAGCTTTCTTT.

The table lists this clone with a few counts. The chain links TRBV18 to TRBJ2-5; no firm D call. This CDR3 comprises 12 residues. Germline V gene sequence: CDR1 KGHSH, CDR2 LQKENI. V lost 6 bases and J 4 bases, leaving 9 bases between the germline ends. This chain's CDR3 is CASSEGSETQYF. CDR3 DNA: TGTGCCAGCTCGGAAGGCTCAGAGACCCAGTACTTC.

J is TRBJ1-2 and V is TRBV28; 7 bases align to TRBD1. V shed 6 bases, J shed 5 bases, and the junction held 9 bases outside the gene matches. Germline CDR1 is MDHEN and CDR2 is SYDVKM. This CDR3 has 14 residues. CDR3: CASRLTGTVYGYTF. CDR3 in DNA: TGTGCCAGCAGATTAACCGGGACAGTTTATGGCTACACCTTC.